The 18 T cell receptor beta chains reported below all come from one sample, sequenced in a study of cytomegalovirus exposure and HLA in healthy donors (TCRdb year 2017). Library prep was done by the immunoSEQ multiplex PCR assay. For the multiplex PCR, a mixture combining 60 forward primers for TCR Vbeta segments and 13 reverse primers for TCR Jbeta segments was used. The table was pulled from immuneACCESS by TCRdb, which kept in-frame rearrangements only. Such tables lose some clones; where checked, under half of the loss comes from unresolved V genes, and the rest has no known cause. A total of around 94,000 clones appear in this sample, more than 70% of them only once. Of the sample, around a fifth is held by the ten largest clones. The sample was PBMCs. The receptors were gathered from a woman in her fifties or sixties in good health and CMV-seropositive.

In its sample, this clone was seen a few times. The gene calls are TRBV5-4 and TRBJ1-1; no clear D. Germline CDR1 and CDR2: SGHNT and YYREEE (reference sequence). The CDR3 has 13 residues. The V and J ends lost 6 bases and 6 bases respectively, with 15 bases between them. The CDR3: CASKRVGGSEAFF. DNA for the CDR3: TGTGCCAGCAAACGGGTAGGAGGCTCTGAAGCTTTCTTT.

Only a few counts were recorded for this clone. Other nucleotide sequences in the sample specify the same CDR3. The chain employs TRBV5-4 and TRBJ1-1, with TRBD1 matching over 7 bases. Germline lookup yields CDR1 SGHNT and CDR2 YYREEE (reference sequence). The CDR3 has 13 residues. The junction had 3 bases not matched to a gene; V was cut back by 7 bases and J by 0 bases. DNA for the CDR3: TGTGCCAGCGGGACAGAATTGAACACTGAAGCTTTCTTT. Translation gives CASGTELNTEAFF.

In this sample, this clone turned up once. V is TRBV5-6 and J is TRBJ2-6, with D tentatively TRBD2 (6 bases). Germline-derived CDR1 and CDR2 are SGHDT and YYEEEE. Trimming shortened V by 4 bases and J by 0 bases, and 17 bases separated the two germline ends. CDR3 length: 18 residues. The CDR3 region has the DNA TGTGCCAGCAGCCTAAATAGCGGAAGATACTCTGGGGCCAACGTCCTGACTTTC. The encoded protein is CASSLNSGRYSGANVLTF.

The chain combines TRBV27 with TRBJ1-5; D is unresolved. Germline V lookup: CDR1 MNHEY, CDR2 SMNVEV (reference sequence). This CDR3 comprises 13 residues. Deletions cut 5 bases from V and 3 bases from J, with 8 bases between. The CDR3 DNA sequence: TGTGCCAGCAGTCTAACCAACAATCAGCCCCAGCATTTT. This sequence encodes CASSLTNNQPQHF.

This sequence joins TRBV21-1 and TRBJ2-5; TRBD1 was called by the table and not checked on the DNA. TRBV21-1 is noted as a pseudogene. The CDR3 extends over 16 amino acids. The CDR3 sequence is CASSSQGAQRGETQYF. CDR3 nucleotides: TGTGCCAGCAGCAGCCAGGGGGCTCAAAGGGGGGAGACCCAGTACTTC.

The genes are TRBV9 and TRBJ2-5, with D tentatively TRBD1 (6 bases). The ends were cut back, 4 bases at V and 2 bases at J, with 9 bases in the middle. CDR3 length: 13 amino acids. Germline V gene lookup returns CDR1 SGDLS and CDR2 YYNGEE. CDR3: CASSFGQQETQYF. In DNA, the CDR3 is TGTGCCAGCAGCTTCGGACAGCAAGAGACCCAGTACTTC.

The chain recombines TRBV29-1 with TRBJ1-1; D is possibly TRBD1 (5 bases). The germline gives CDR1 SQVTM, CDR2 ANQGSEA. The CDR3 has 10 amino acids. The V end lost 6 bases, the J end lost 7 bases, and 9 bases lay between the germline ends. In nucleotides, the CDR3 is TGCAGCGTCGTACAGGATGAAGCTTTCTTT. The encoded protein is CSVVQDEAFF.

The chain is built from TRBV18 and TRBJ1-3; 7 bases line up with TRBD1. The CDR3 is made up of 17 amino acids. Trimming removed 4 bases from V and 1 base from J; junction bases left unmatched: 10. The germline CDR1 and CDR2 sequences are KGHSH and LQKENI. The CDR3 DNA reads TGTGCCAGCTCACACAACCTCGACAGGGTTTCTGGAAACACCATATATTTT. Translation: CASSHNLDRVSGNTIYF.

This sequence joins TRBV7-2 and TRBJ2-1; 7 positions agree with TRBD2. The CDR3 length is 14 residues. V shed 5 bases and J 9 bases; nucleotides not matched to a gene: 10. Germline CDR1 and CDR2: SGHTA and FQGNSA. The CDR3 sequence: CASSTLGRAGEQFF. The CDR3 DNA reads as TGTGCCAGCAGCACCCTTGGGAGGGCGGGTGAGCAGTTCTTC.

The CDR3 sequence: CASSPPGTSGRAYNEQFF. In DNA form, the CDR3 reads TGTGCCAGCAGTCCTCCCGGGACTAGCGGGAGGGCCTACAATGAGCAGTTCTTC. The chain employs TRBV28 and TRBJ2-1; 16 bases are a match to TRBD2. CDR3 size: 18 residues. In germline, CDR1 is MDHEN, CDR2 SYDVKM. V dropped 5 bases and J dropped 2; count of bases not matched to a gene: 6.

As regards this clone: Different DNA sequences within this sample yield the same CDR3. This sequence joins TRBV5-1 and TRBJ2-5, with a tentative D call TRBD1 (6 bases). The CDR3 consists of 13 residues. The V gene's germline CDR1 is SGHRS and CDR2 YFSETQ. Trimming pared 2 bases from V and 5 bases from J, leaving 10 bases between. CDR3 nucleotide sequence: TGCGCCAGCAGCTTTTCAGGACAGGAGACCCAGTACTTC. Its translation is CASSFSGQETQYF.

In its sample, this clone was seen a few times. The gene calls are TRBV15 and TRBJ1-4; D is ambiguous. The germline gives CDR1 LNHNV, CDR2 YYDKDF (reference sequence). V was pared by 2 bases and J by 8 bases, with 9 bases between. The CDR3 contains 13 residues. Written as DNA, the CDR3 is TGTGCCACCAGCAGACGCGAGGAAGAAAAACTGTTTTTT. Its protein product is CATSRREEEKLFF.

The chain links TRBV28 to TRBJ2-7; D is perhaps TRBD2 (5 bases). V lost 2 bases to trimming and J lost 2 bases, with 13 bases between them. The germline gives CDR1 MDHEN, CDR2 SYDVKM. There are 15 residues in the CDR3. This CDR3 is CASSLAGGPTYEQYF. CDR3 nucleotides: TGTGCCAGCAGTTTAGCGGGCGGCCCTACCTACGAGCAGTACTTC.

The V and J genes are TRBV18 and TRBJ1-2; tentative D call: TRBD1 (5 bases). The germline V gene encodes CDR1 KGHSH and CDR2 LQKENI. This CDR3 is built from 13 residues. V gave up 3 bases and J gave up 4 bases, with 9 bases separating them. CDR3 nucleotides: TGTGCCAGCTCACCCGACAGAGGCTATGGCTACACCTTC. It translates to CASSPDRGYGYTF.

A remark on this clone: Relative to the germline gene, one junction end is altered; a read error may explain this. The genes are TRBV10-3 and TRBJ2-1; unclear D gene. In germline, CDR1 is ENHRY, CDR2 SYGVKD. The length of the CDR3 is 16 residues. This chain's CDR3 is CASSEARGYSYNEQFF. CDR3 DNA sequence: TGTGCCAGCAGTGAAGCCCGCGGTTACTCCTACAATGAGCAGTTCTTC.

The chain joins TRBV11-2 to TRBJ1-2; D is unclear. Germline lookup yields CDR1 SGHAT and CDR2 FQNNGV. V gave up 1 base and J gave up 5 bases, with 8 bases separating them. The CDR3 covers 13 residues. CDR3 bases: TGTGCCAGCAGCTTAGTCCCTAGGTATGGCTACACCTTC. This translates into CASSLVPRYGYTF.

V gene TRBV7-9 combines with J gene TRBJ2-3; 7 bases are shared with TRBD2. The junction had 3 bases not matched to a gene; V was cut back by 3 bases and J by 3 bases. The CDR3 extends over 14 amino acids. The germline gives CDR1 SEHNR, CDR2 FQNEAQ (reference sequence). In nucleotides, the CDR3 is TGTGCCAGCAGCTTGGCGGGAGCGACAGATACGCAGTATTTT. This gives the protein CASSLAGATDTQYF. The whole variable domain, remainder taken from reference TRBV7-9 and TRBJ2-3, is DTGVSQNPRHKITKRGQNVTFRCDPISEHNRLYWYRQTLGQGPEFLTYFQNEAQLEKSRLLSDRFSAERPKGSFSTLEIQRTEQGDSAMYLCASSLAGATDTQYFGPGTRLTVL.

This rearrangement joins TRBV30 to TRBJ2-1, with TRBD2 identical over 11 bases. This CDR3 comprises 15 residues. The junction had 10 bases not matched to a gene; V was cut back by 3 bases and J by 9 bases. Germline V CDR1 and CDR2: GTSNPN, SVGIG (reference sequence). CDR3 coding DNA: TGTGCCTGGAGGAAAATAGCGGGAGGGCCAATTGAGCAGTTCTTC. It specifies CAWRKIAGGPIEQFF.